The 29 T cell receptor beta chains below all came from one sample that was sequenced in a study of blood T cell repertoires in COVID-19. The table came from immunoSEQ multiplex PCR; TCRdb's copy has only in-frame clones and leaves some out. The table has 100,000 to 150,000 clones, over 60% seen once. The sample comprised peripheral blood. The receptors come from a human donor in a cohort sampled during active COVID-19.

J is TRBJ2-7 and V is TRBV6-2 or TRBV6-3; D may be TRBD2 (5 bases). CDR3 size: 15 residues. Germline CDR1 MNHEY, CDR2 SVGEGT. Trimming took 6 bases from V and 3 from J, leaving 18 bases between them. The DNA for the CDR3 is TGTGCCAGCAGCCAACTAGAGTCCCTGAGCTACGAGCAGTACTTC. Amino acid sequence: CASSQLESLSYEQYF.

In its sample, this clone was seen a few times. The CDR3 is CASSLPGSTEAFF. Here the CDR3 DNA reads TGTGCCAGCAGCTTGCCCGGGAGCACTGAAGCTTTCTTT. This chain joins TRBV13 and TRBJ1-1; no clear D gene. Germline V CDR1 and CDR2: PRHDT, FYEKMQ (reference sequence). The ends were cut back, 3 bases at V and 4 bases at J, with 9 bases in the middle. The CDR3 is 13 amino acids.

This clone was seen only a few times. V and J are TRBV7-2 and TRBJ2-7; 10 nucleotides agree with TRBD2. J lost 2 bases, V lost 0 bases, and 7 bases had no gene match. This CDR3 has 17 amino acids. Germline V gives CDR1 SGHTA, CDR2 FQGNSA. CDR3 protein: CASSLARLAGDTYEQYF. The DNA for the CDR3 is TGTGCCAGCAGCTTAGCGAGGCTAGCGGGAGACACCTACGAGCAGTACTTC.

In nucleotides, the CDR3 is TGTGCCAGCAGCGAGACAGGGGAAATCTACACTGAAGCTTTCTTT. Translated: CASSETGEIYTEAFF. The chain combines TRBV2 with TRBJ1-1, with 8 bases aligning to TRBD1. The germline gives CDR1 SNHLY, CDR2 FYNNEI. The length of the CDR3 is 15 residues. The trim removed 6 bases at V and 3 bases at J, leaving 9 bases unmatched.

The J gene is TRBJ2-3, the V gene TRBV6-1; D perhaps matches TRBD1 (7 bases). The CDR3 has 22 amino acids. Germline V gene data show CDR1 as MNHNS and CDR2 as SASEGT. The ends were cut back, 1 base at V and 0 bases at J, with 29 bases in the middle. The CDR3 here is CASSEGGGRGQATVSSTDTQYF. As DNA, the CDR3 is TGTGCCAGCAGTGAAGGGGGAGGCCGTGGACAGGCGACTGTCTCTAGCACAGATACGCAGTATTTT.

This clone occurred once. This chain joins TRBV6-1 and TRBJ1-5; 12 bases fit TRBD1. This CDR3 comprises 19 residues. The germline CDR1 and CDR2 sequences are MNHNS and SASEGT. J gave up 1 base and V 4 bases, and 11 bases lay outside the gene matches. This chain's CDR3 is CASSVPGQGAKRSNQPQHF. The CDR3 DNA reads TGTGCCAGCAGTGTTCCGGGACAGGGGGCAAAAAGGAGCAATCAGCCCCAGCATTTT.

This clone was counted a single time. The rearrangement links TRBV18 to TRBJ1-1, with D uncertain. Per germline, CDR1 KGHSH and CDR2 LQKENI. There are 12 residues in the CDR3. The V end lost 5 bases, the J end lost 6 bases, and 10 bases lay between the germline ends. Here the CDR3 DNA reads TGTGCCAGCTCAGGAGAGACGGCTGAAGCTTTCTTT. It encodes CASSGETAEAFF.

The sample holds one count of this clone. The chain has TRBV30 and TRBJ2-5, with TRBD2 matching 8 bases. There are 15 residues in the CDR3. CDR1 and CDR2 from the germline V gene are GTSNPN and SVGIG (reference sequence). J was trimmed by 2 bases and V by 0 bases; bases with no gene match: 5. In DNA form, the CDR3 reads TGTGCCTGGAGTGTATTAGCGGGAAAACAAGAGACCCAGTACTTC. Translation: CAWSVLAGKQETQYF.

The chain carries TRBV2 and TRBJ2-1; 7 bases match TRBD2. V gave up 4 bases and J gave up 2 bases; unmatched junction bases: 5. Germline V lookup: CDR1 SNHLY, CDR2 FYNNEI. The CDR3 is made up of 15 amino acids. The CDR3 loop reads CASSVGGGAYNEQFF. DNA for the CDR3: TGTGCCAGCAGTGTAGGCGGGGGTGCCTACAATGAGCAGTTCTTC. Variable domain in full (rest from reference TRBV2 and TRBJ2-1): EPEVTQTPSHQVTQMGQEVILRCVPISNHLYFYWYRQILGQKVEFLVSFYNNEISEKSEIFDDQFSVERPDGSNFTLKIRSTKLEDSAMYFCASSVGGGAYNEQFFGPGTRLTVL.

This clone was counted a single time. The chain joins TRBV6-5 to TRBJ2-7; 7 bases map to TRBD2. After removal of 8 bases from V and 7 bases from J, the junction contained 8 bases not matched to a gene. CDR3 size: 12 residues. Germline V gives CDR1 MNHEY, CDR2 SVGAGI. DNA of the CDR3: TGTGCCAGCTGCATTTTCGGGGGGGAGCAGTACTTC. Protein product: CASCIFGGEQYF.

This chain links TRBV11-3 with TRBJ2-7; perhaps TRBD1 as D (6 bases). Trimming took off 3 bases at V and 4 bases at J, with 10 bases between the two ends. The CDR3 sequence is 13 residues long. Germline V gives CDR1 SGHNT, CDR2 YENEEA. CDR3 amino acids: CASSFSRGYEQYF. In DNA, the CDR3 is TGTGCCAGCAGCTTCTCGAGGGGGTACGAGCAGTACTTC.

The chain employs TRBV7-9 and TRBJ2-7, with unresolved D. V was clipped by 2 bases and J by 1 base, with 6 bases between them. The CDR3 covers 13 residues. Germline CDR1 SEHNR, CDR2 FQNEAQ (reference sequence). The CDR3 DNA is TGTGCCAGCAGCTTACCGAGGTCCTACGAGCAGTACTTC. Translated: CASSLPRSYEQYF.

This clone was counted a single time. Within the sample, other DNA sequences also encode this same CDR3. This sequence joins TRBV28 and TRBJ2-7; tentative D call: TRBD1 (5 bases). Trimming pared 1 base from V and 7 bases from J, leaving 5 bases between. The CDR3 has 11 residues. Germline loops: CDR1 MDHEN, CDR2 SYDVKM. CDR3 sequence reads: CASSLSGEQYF. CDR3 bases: TGTGCCAGCAGTTTATCAGGGGAGCAGTACTTC.

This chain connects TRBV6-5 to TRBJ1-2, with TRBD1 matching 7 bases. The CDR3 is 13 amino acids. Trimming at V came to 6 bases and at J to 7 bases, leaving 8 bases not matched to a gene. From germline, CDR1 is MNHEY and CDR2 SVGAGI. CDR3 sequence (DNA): TGTGCCAGCAGATCTACAGGGGAGGTTGGCTACACCTTC. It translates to CASRSTGEVGYTF.

This chain's CDR3 is CASSHLSRGGVHGYTF. CDR3 nucleotides: TGTGCCAGCAGCCATCTAAGCAGGGGAGGGGTACATGGCTACACCTTC. The chain has TRBV14 and TRBJ1-2; a weak D match, TRBD1 (6 bases). Trimming cost V 3 bases and J 6 bases, with 20 bases left between them. The CDR3 contains 16 residues. The germline gives CDR1 SGHDN, CDR2 FVKESK.

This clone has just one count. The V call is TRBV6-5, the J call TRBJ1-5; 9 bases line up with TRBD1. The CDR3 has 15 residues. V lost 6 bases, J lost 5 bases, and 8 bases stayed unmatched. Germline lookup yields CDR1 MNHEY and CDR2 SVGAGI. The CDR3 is CASSDRDRVDQPQHF. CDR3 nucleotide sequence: TGTGCCAGCAGCGACCGGGACAGGGTGGATCAGCCCCAGCATTTT.

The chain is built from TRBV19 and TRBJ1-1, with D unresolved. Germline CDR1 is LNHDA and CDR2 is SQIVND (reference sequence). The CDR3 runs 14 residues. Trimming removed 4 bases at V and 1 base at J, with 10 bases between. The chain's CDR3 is CASSTGRGNTEAFF. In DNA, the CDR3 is TGTGCCAGTAGTACTGGAAGAGGGAACACTGAAGCTTTCTTT. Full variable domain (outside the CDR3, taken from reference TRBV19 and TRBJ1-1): DGGITQSPKYLFRKEGQNVTLSCEQNLNHDAMYWYRQDPGQGLRLIYYSQIVNDFQKGDIAEGYSVSREKKESFPLTVTSAQKNPTAFYLCASSTGRGNTEAFFGQGTRLTVV.

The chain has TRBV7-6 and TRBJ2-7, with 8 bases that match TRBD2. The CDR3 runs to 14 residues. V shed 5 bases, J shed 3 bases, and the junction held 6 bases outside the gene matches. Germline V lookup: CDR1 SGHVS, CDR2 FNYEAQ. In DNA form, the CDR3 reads TGTGCCAGCAGCCTCCGGGGGGGGAACTACGAGCAGTACTTC. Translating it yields CASSLRGGNYEQYF.

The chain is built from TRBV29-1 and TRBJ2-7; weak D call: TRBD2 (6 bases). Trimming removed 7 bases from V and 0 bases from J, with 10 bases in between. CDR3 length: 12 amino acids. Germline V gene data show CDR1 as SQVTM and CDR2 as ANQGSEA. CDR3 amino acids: CSAGLYSYEQYF. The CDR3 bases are TGCAGCGCGGGACTTTACTCCTACGAGCAGTACTTC.

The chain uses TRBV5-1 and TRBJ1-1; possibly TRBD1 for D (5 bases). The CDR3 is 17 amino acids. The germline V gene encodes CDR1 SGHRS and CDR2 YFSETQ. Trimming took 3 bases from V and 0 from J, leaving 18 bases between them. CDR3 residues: CASSSQQPTDLNTEAFF. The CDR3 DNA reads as TGCGCCAGCAGCTCTCAACAACCGACAGACTTGAACACTGAAGCTTTCTTT.

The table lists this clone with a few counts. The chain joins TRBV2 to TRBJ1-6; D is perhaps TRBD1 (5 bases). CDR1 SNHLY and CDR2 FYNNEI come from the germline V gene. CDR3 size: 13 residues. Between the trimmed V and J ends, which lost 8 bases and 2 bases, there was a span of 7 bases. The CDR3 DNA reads TGTGCCAGCTTGGACACCTATAATTCACCCCTCCACTTT. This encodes CASLDTYNSPLHF.

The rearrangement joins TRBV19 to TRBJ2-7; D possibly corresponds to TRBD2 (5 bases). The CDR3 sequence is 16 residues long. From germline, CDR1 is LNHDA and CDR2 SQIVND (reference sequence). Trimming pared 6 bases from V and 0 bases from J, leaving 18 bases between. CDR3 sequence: CASSKLYSVSSYEQYF. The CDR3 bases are TGTGCCAGTAGCAAATTGTATAGCGTCAGCTCCTACGAGCAGTACTTC.

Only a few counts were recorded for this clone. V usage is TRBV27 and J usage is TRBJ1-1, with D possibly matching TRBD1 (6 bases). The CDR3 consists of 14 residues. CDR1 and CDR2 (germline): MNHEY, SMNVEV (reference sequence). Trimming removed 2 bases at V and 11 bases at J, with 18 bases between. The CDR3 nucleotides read TGTGCCAGCAGTTTAGTGGGGACACCCAGAGCGGCTTTCTTT. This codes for CASSLVGTPRAAFF.

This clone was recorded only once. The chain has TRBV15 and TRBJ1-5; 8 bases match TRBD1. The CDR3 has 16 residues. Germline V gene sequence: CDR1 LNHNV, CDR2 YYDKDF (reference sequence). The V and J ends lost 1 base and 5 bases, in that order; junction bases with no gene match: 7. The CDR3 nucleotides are TGTGCCACCAGCAGAGCCGGGACAGGAGGTTATCAGCCCCAGCATTTT. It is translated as CATSRAGTGGYQPQHF.

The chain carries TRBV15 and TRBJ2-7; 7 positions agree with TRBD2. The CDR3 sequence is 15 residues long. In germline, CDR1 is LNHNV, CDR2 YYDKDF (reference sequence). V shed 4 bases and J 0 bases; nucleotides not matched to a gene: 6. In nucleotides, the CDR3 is TGTGCCACCAGCATGAGCGGGGTGAGCTCCTACGAGCAGTACTTC. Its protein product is CATSMSGVSSYEQYF.

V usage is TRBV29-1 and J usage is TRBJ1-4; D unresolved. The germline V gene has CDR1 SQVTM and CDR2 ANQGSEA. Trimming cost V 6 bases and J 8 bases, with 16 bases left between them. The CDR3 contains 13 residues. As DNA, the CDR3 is TGCAGCGTCCGCGACGGGTACGGGGAAAAACTGTTTTTT. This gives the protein CSVRDGYGEKLFF.

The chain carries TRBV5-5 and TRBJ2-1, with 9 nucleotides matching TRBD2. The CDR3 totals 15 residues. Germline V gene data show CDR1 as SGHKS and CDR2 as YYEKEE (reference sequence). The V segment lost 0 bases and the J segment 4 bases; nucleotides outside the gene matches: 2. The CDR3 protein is CASSLGLADYNEQFF. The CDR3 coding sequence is TGTGCCAGCAGCTTGGGACTAGCGGATTACAATGAGCAGTTCTTC.

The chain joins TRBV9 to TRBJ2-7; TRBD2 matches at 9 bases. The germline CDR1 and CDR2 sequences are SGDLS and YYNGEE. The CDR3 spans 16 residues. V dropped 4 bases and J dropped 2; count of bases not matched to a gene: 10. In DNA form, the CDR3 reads TGTGCCAGCAGCCCGACCCGACTAGCGGAGACCTACGAGCAGTACTTC. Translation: CASSPTRLAETYEQYF.

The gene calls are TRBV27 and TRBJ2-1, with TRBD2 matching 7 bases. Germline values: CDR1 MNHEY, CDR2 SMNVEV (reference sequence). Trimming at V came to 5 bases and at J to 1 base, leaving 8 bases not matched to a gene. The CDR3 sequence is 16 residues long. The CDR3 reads CASSLTLAASYNEQFF. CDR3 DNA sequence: TGTGCCAGCAGTCTAACCCTAGCGGCTTCCTACAATGAGCAGTTCTTC.